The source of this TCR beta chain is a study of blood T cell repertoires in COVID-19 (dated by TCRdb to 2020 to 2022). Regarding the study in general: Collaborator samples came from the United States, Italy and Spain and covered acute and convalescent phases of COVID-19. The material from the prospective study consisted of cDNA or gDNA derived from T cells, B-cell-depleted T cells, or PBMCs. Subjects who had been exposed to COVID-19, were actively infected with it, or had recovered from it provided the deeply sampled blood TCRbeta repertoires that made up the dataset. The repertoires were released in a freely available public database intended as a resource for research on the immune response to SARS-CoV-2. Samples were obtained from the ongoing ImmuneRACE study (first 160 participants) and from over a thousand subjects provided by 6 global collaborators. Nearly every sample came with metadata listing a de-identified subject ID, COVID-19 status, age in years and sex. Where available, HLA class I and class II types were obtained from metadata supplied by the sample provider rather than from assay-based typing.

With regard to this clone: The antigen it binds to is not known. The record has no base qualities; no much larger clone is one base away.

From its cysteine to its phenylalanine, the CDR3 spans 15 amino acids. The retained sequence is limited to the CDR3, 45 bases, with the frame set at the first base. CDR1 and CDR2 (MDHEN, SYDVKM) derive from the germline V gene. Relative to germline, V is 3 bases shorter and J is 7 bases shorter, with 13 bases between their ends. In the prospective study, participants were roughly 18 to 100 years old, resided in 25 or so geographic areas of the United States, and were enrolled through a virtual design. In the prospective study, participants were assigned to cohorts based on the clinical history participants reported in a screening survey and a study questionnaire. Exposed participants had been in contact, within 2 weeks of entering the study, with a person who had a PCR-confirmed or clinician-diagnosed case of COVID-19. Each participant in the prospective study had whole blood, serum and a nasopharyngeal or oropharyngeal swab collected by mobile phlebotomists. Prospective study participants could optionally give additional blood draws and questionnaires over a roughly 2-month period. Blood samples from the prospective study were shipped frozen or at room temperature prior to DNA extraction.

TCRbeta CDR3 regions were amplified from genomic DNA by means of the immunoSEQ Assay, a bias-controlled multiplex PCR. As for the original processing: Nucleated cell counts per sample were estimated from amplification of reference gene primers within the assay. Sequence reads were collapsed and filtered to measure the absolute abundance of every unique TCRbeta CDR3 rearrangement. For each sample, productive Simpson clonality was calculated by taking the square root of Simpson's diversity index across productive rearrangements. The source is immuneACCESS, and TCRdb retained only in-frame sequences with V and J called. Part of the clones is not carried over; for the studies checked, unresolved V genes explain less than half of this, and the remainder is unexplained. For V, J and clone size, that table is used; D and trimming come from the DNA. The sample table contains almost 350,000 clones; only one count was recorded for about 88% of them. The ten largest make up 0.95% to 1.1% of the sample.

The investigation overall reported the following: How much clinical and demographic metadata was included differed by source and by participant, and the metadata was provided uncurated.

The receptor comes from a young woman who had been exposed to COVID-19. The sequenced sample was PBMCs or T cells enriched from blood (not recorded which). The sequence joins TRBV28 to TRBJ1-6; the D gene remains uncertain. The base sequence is TGTGCCAGCAGTTTGACGGGGAATAAGAATTCACCCCTCCACTTT. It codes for CASSLTGNKNSPLHF.